The rows below give T cell receptor beta chains drawn from one sample of a study of shared clonotypes between healthy human individuals. Clones were read by immunoSEQ multiplex PCR, and TCRdb kept only the in-frame ones, dropping some. In the table there are 780,000 or so clones, over 55% of which are singletons. Material for sequencing was memory CD4+ T cells sorted from blood. These receptors were obtained from a woman in her 30s in good health. The conserved cysteine and the conserved F or W are not part of the CDR3 here. D genes are given only for firm matches. Where a row states a size, it is once, few, many or the class of an expanded clone; other rows omit it.

ASSLGRLVNEKLF,-,-,TRBV7-9,TRBJ1-4
ASSQPGTGNTIY,-,-,TRBV14,TRBJ1-3
ASSSPSTPPYEQY,-,-,TRBV7-2,-
SVETGVYGYT,-,-,TRBV29-1,TRBJ1-2
ASSVHGTDTQY,-,-,TRBV2,TRBJ2-3
ASSLNRETQY,-,-,TRBV5-1,TRBJ2-5
ASSREGDGYT,-,once,TRBV11-2,TRBJ1-2
ASSLRTGSTSTDTQY,TRBD1,many,TRBV13,TRBJ2-3
ASSPTGASYGYT,TRBD1,-,TRBV7-8,TRBJ1-2
ASSSGQEGLNEQF,TRBD1,-,TRBV5-1,TRBJ2-1
ASSPPGAVYEQY,-,-,TRBV18,TRBJ2-7
ASSAQNPRNTGELF,-,-,TRBV6-1,TRBJ2-2
ASYGVGGRGGRNEQF,-,few,TRBV19,TRBJ2-1
ATSRQGVVGLAF,TRBD1,-,TRBV15,TRBJ1-1
ASSDWGEQY,-,once,TRBV2,TRBJ2-7
ASSPHTTARGGYEQY,TRBD2,-,TRBV9,TRBJ2-7
ASAPGWSTGELF,-,-,TRBV2,TRBJ2-2
SAADRDAF,TRBD1,-,TRBV29-1,TRBJ1-1
ASNSRLESSYNEQF,-,-,TRBV6-4,TRBJ2-1
ASSIPGTGVITDTQY,TRBD1,-,TRBV19,TRBJ2-3
SVGMRAGGGYT,TRBD1,-,TRBV29-1,TRBJ1-2
ASSQDRTDYGYT,-,-,TRBV4-2,TRBJ1-2
ASSWAGLAGVNNEQF,TRBD2,-,TRBV7-9,TRBJ2-1
ASSKIAGQGRDEQY,TRBD1,-,TRBV19,TRBJ2-7
ASSYEMGDTQY,-,-,TRBV18,TRBJ2-3
ASSGGTGRTYEQY,TRBD2,-,TRBV18,TRBJ2-7
ASSLGGSGSAWEQY,TRBD2,-,TRBV5-1,TRBJ2-7
ASSSGTRGEQY,TRBD2,-,TRBV18,TRBJ2-7
ASSAAAQGRTYGYT,TRBD1,-,TRBV27,TRBJ1-2
ASRAGTDFYGYT,-,once,TRBV5-4,TRBJ1-2
ASRGRQGGSGANVLT,TRBD1,-,TRBV9,TRBJ2-6
ASSFWGTGANVLT,-,-,TRBV27,TRBJ2-6
ASSLHGGRAGELF,-,-,TRBV5-1,TRBJ2-2
ASSFLGTRNEQF,TRBD2,-,TRBV28,TRBJ2-1
ASNPGLAVYEQF,TRBD2,-,TRBV28,TRBJ2-1
ASRTFGDRGRGSNQPQH,TRBD1,-,TRBV19,TRBJ1-5
ASSSGLAGANEQY,TRBD2,-,TRBV6-5,TRBJ2-7
ASSLWTAQETQY,-,-,TRBV28,TRBJ2-5
ASSLVGTGLSNQPQH,TRBD1,-,TRBV7-2,TRBJ1-5
ASSESRTSGSRDEQY,TRBD2,-,TRBV10-1,TRBJ2-7
ASSLSGNTIY,-,-,TRBV28,TRBJ1-3
ASSRGLPSTDTQY,-,few,TRBV7-9,TRBJ2-3
ASRDRALTDGYT,-,-,TRBV6-1,TRBJ1-2
ASSLGEKPQH,-,-,TRBV7-5,TRBJ1-5
ASSFGGSNEKLF,-,-,TRBV7-2,TRBJ1-4
ASSPLGEGAENEQY,-,-,TRBV19,TRBJ2-7
ASSLWDRNTGELF,-,once,TRBV5-1,TRBJ2-2
AIRASDEQY,-,-,TRBV10-3,TRBJ2-7
ASSLPSGRDTQY,TRBD2,-,TRBV5-1,TRBJ2-3
AIHRGPGTEAF,-,-,TRBV6-1,TRBJ1-1
ASSFSNYEQY,-,-,TRBV7-8,TRBJ2-7
ASKGGFSQAKNIQY,-,-,TRBV2,TRBJ2-4
ASSIVGRARQETQY,-,few,TRBV19,TRBJ2-5
ASRPQPARGGDTQY,-,-,TRBV5-1,TRBJ2-3
ACTPTTGGTEAF,TRBD1,-,TRBV30,TRBJ1-1
ASSEAPLAGRF,TRBD2,-,TRBV2,TRBJ2-1
ASMRGGTEAF,-,-,TRBV2,TRBJ1-1
ASSSPRAQNTEAF,-,-,TRBV11-1,TRBJ1-1